Sequencing of this TCR beta chain was carried out in a study of blood T cell repertoires in COVID-19. Study at large: Samples of COVID-19 (acute and convalescent) were obtained from the United States, Italy and Spain.

Patients from Seattle were sampled longitudinally, starting during active infection. TCRdb's table, derived via immunoSEQ multiplex PCR, lists solely in-frame clones and lacks some. The table records 350,000 to 400,000 clones, 75% to 90% of them present only once. This CDR3 is built from 14 residues. The V gene's germline CDR1 is SGDLS and CDR2 YYNGEE. Deletions cut 4 bases from V and 5 bases from J, with 16 bases between. Sequenced: peripheral blood. This TCR was recovered from a woman aged 55-70 years with COVID-19, enrolled during active disease. This chain connects TRBV9 to TRBJ2-7; D may be TRBD1 (6 bases). CDR3 residues: CASSTPQGPHEQYF. Written as DNA, the CDR3 is TGTGCCAGCAGCACCCCACAGGGTCCCCACGAGCAGTACTTC.